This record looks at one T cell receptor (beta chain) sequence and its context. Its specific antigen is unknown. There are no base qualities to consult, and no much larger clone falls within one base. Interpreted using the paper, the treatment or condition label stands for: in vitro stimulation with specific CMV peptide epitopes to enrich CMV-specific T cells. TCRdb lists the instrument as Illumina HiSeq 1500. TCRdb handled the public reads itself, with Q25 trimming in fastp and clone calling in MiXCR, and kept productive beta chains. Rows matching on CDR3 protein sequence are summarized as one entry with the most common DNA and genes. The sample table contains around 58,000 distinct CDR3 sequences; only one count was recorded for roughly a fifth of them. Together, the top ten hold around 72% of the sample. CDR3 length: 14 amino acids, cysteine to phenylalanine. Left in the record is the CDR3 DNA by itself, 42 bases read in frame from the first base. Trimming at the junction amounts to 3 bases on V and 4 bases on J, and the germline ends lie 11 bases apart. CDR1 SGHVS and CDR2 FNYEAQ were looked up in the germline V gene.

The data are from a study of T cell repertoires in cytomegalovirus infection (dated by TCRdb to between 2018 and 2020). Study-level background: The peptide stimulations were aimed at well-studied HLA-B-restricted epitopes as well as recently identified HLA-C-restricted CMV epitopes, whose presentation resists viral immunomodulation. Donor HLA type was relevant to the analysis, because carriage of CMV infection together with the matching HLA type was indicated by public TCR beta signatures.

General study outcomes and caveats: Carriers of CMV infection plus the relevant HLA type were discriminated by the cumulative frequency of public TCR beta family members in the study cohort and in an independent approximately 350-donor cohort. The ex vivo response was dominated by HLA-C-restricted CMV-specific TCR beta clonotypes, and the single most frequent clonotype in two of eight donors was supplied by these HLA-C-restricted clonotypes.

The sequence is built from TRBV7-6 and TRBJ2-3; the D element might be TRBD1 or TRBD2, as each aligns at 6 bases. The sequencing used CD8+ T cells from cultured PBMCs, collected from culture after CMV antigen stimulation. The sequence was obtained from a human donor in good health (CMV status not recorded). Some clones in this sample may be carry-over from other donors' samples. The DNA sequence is TGTGCCAGCAGCTTGGGGGGCCCTCCAGATACGCAGTATTTT. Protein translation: CASSLGGPPDTQYF.